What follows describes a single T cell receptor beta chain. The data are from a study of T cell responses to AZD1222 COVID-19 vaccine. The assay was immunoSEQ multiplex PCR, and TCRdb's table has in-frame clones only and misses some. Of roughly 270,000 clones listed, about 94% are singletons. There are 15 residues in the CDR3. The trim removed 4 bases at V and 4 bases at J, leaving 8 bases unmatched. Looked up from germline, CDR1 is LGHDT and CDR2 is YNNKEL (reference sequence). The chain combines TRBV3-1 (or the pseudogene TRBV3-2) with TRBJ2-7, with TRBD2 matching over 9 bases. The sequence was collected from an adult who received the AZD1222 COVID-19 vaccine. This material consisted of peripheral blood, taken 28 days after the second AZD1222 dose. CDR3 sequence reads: CASSPAGGGAYEQYF. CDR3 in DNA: TGTGCCAGCAGCCCCGCGGGCGGGGGGGCATACGAGCAGTACTTC.